The clone carrying this T cell receptor (beta chain) has a single count. This record comes from a study of blood T cell repertoires in COVID-19. Overall study: COVID-19 samples from acute and convalescent phases originated in the United States, Italy and Spain.

Original data processing: The authors estimated nucleated cell counts from reference gene primer amplification. Libraries were prepared by immunoSEQ multiplex PCR; TCRdb keeps only in-frame clonotypes and omits some of them. The DNA gave D and trimming, while V, J and clone size come from that table. The repertoire holds about 75,000 clones, with roughly 82% as singletons. Source material: peripheral blood. The receptor's source is a woman in her fifties or sixties with acute or convalescent COVID-19.

The CDR3 sequence is CASSPRLGPPNTEAFF. CDR3 bases: TGTGCCAGCTCACCACGTCTGGGGCCCCCGAACACTGAAGCTTTCTTT. The genes are TRBV18 and TRBJ1-1; tentatively, D is TRBD1 (5 bases). Germline V gene sequence: CDR1 KGHSH, CDR2 LQKENI. V lost 1 base and J 1 base, leaving 13 bases between the germline ends. This CDR3 contains 16 residues.